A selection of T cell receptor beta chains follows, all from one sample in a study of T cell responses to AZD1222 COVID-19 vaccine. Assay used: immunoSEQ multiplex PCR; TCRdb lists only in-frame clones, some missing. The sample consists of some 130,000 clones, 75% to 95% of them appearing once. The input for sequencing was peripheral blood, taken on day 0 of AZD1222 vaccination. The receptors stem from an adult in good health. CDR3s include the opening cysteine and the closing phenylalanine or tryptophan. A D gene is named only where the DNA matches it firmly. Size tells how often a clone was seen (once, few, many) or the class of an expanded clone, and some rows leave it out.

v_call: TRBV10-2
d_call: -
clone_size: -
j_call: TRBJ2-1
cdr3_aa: CASSALVTGLDEQFF
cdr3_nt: TGCGCCAGCAGTGCGCTAGTAACGGGGCTAGATGAGCAGTTCTTC

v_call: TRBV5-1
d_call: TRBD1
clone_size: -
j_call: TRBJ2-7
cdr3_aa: CASRNDRAHEQYF
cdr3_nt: TGCGCCAGCAGAAATGACAGGGCCCACGAGCAGTACTTC

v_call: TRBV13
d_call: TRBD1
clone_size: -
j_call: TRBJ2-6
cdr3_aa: CASSLRTGSGANVLTF
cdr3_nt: TGTGCCAGCAGCTTACGGACAGGGTCTGGGGCCAACGTCCTGACTTTC

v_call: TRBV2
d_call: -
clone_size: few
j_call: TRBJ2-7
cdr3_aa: CASSYASGAEQYF
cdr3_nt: TGTGCCAGCAGTTACGCATCAGGGGCCGAGCAGTACTTC

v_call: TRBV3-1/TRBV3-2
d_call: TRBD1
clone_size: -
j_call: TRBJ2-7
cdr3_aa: CASQRGWTGDYEQYF
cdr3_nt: TGTGCCAGCCAACGTGGCTGGACAGGGGATTACGAGCAGTACTTC

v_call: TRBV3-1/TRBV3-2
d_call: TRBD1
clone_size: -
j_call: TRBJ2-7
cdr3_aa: CASSRSGTESSYEQYF
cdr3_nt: TGTGCCAGCAGCCGATCCGGGACAGAGAGCTCCTACGAGCAGTACTTC

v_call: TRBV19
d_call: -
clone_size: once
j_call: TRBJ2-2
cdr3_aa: CATQGTAVRAGELFF
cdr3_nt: TGTGCCACCCAAGGGACGGCGGTTAGGGCCGGGGAGCTGTTTTTT

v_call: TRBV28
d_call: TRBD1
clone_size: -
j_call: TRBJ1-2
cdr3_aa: CASRPTGVGYTF
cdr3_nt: TGTGCCAGCAGACCGACAGGGGTGGGCTACACCTTC

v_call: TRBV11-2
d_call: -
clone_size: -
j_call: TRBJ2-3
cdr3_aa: CASSLALGNSDTQYF
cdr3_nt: TGTGCCAGCAGCTTAGCGTTAGGGAACTCAGATACGCAGTATTTT

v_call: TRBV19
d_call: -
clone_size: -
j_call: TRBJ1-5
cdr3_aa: CASSKTVAQPQHF
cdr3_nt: TGTGCCAGTAGTAAAACTGTGGCACAGCCCCAGCATTTT

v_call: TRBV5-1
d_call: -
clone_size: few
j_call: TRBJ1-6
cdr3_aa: CASSLQGVDNSPLHF
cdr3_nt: TGCGCCAGCAGCCTCCAGGGTGTTGATAATTCACCCCTCCACTTT

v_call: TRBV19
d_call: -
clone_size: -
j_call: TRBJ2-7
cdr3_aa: CASSMRGHEQYF
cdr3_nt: TGTGCCAGTAGTATGAGGGGCCACGAGCAGTACTTC

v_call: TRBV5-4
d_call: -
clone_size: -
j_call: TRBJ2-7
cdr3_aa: CASSLHPRDEQYF
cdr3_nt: TGTGCCAGCAGCTTACACCCTCGGGACGAGCAGTACTTC

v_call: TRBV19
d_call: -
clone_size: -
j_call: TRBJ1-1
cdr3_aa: CASSSTENTEAFF
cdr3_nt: TGTGCCAGTAGTAGCACAGAGAACACTGAAGCTTTCTTT

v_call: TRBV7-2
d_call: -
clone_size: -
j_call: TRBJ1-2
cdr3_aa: CASSLTGPGGYGYTF
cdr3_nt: TGTGCCAGCAGCTTAACCGGCCCAGGAGGCTATGGCTACACCTTC

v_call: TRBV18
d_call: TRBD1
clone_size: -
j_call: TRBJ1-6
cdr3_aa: CASSRDRVNSPLHF
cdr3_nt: TGTGCCAGCTCCAGGGACAGGGTTAATTCACCCCTCCACTTT

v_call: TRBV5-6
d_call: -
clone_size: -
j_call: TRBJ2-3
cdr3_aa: CASSRPGVSFMDTQYF
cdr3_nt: TGTGCCAGCAGCCGACCCGGTGTTTCGTTTATGGATACGCAGTATTTT

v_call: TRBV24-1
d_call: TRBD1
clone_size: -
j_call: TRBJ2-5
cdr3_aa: CATSDLGQGDIETQYF
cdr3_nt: TGTGCCACCAGTGATTTGGGCCAGGGGGATATAGAGACCCAGTACTTC

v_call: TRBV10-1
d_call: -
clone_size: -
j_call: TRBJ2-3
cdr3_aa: CASSGDRSRLTDTQYF
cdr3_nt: TGCGCCAGCAGTGGCGACAGGTCCCGTCTCACAGATACGCAGTATTTT

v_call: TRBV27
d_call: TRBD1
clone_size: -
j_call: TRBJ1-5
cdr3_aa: CASSPRDRALDQPQHF
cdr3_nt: TGTGCCAGCAGTCCCCGGGACAGGGCCTTGGATCAGCCCCAGCATTTT

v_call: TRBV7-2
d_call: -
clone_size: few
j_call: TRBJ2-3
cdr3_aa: CASSLVGVTDTQYF
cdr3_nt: TGTGCCAGCAGCTTAGTCGGGGTTACAGATACGCAGTATTTT

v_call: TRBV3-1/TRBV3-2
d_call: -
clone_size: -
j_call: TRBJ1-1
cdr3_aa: CASSQEWGEAFF
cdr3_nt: TGTGCCAGCAGCCAAGAATGGGGGGAAGCTTTCTTT

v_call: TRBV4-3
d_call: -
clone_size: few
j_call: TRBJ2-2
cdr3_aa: CASSLLVTTGELFF
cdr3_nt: TGCGCCAGCAGTCTTCTCGTCACCACCGGGGAGCTGTTTTTT

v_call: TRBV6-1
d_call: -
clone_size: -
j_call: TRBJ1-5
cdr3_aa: CASSDFPGNIGQPQHF
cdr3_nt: TGTGCCAGCAGTGATTTCCCCGGGAATATAGGTCAGCCCCAGCATTTT

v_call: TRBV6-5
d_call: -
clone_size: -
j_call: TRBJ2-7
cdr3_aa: CASSYGGVAYVYEQYF
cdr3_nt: TGTGCCAGCAGTTACGGCGGGGTAGCGTACGTCTACGAGCAGTACTTC

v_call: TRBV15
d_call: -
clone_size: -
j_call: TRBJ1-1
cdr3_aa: CATSRAGTRNTEAFF
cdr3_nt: TGTGCCACCAGCAGAGCCGGGACACGTAACACTGAAGCTTTCTTT

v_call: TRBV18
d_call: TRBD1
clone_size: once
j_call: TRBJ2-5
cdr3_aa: CASCPGQPQETQYF
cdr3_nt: TGTGCCAGCTGTCCGGGACAGCCACAAGAGACCCAGTACTTC

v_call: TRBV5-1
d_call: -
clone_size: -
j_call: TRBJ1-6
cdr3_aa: CASTTMTGDSPLHF
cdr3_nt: TGCGCCAGTACGACAATGACAGGAGATTCACCCCTCCACTTT

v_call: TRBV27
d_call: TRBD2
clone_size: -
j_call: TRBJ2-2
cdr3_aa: CASRVLAGFTGELFF
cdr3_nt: TGTGCCAGCAGGGTACTAGCGGGGTTTACCGGGGAGCTGTTTTTT

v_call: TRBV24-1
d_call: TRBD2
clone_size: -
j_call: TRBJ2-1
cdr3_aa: CATSDPSGGARNEQFF
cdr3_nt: TGTGCCACCAGTGATCCTAGCGGGGGGGCCCGCAATGAGCAGTTCTTC